This TCR beta chain derives from a study of blood T cell repertoires in COVID-19. Study at large: Samples of COVID-19 (acute and convalescent) were obtained from the United States, Italy and Spain. PBMCs, B-cell-depleted T cells, or T cells provided the cDNA or gDNA that made up the material.

The CDR3 loop spans 13 amino acids. Germline CDR1 reads KGHDR; CDR2 reads SFDVKD. With 7 bases removed from V and 5 bases from J, the gap between germline ends came to 13 bases. Enrolment of Seattle patients took place during active infection, and they were followed longitudinally. Only in-frame clones appear in the TCRdb table, and some are missing; sequencing was by immunoSEQ multiplex PCR. The sample holds 250,000 to 350,000 clones, approximately 90% seen once. V usage is TRBV24-1 and J usage is TRBJ1-1; no clear D. The specimen was peripheral blood. This receptor was obtained from a woman aged 50 to 60 with COVID-19, enrolled during active disease. The CDR3 is CATSRAADTEAFF. The CDR3 DNA reads as TGTGCCACCAGCCGAGCTGCGGATACTGAAGCTTTCTTT.